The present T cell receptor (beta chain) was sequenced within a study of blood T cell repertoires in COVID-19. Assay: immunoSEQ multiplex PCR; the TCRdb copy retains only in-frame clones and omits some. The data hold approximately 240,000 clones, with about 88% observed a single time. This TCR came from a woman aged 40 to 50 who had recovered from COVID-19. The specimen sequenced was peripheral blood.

The CDR3 loop is CASSPGLDSYEQYF. The CDR3 region has the DNA TGTGCCAGCAGCCCGGGACTCGACTCCTACGAGCAGTACTTC. This chain uses TRBV7-6 with TRBJ2-7; TRBD2 is a possible D gene (6 bases). This CDR3 is 14 amino acids long. Germline lookup yields CDR1 SGHVS and CDR2 FNYEAQ. Between the trimmed V and J ends, which lost 5 bases and 0 bases, there was a span of 11 bases. The whole variable domain, filled in from reference TRBV7-6 and TRBJ2-7, reads GAGVSQSPRYKVTKRGQDVALRCDPISGHVSLYWYRQALGQGPEFLTYFNYEAQQDKSGLPNDRFSAERPEGSISTLTIQRTEQRDSAMYRCASSPGLDSYEQYFGPGTRLTVT.